The sequence of this TCR beta chain was determined in a study of blood T cell repertoires in COVID-19. Background on the study: COVID-19 samples collected from the United States, Italy and Spain covered acute and convalescent phases. Sample material is recorded as cDNA or gDNA derived from T cells, B-cell-depleted T cells, or PBMCs.

The CDR3 loop spans 14 amino acids. V lost 8 bases and J 0 bases, leaving 11 bases between the germline ends. Germline V gene lookup returns CDR1 SNHLY and CDR2 FYNNEI. Per the authors' pipeline: Amplified reference gene primers provided the basis for estimating nucleated cell counts. Data came from immunoSEQ multiplex PCR; TCRdb stores just in-frame clones and leaves some out. That table gives V, J and clone size, and the DNA gave D and trimming. The sample yields about 93,000 clones, about 80% seen once. The chain links TRBV2 to TRBJ2-1; D ambiguous. The clonotype was recovered from a human donor in a cohort sampled during active COVID-19. Specimen: peripheral blood. CDR3 amino acids: CASAPVLSYNEQFF. The CDR3 DNA sequence: TGTGCCAGCGCCCCGGTCCTCTCCTACAATGAGCAGTTCTTC.